This record concerns one T cell receptor (beta chain) sequence. This sample is drawn from a study of OX40 agonist ivuxolimab in advanced cancers. Generated by immunoSEQ multiplex PCR, the TCRdb table keeps only in-frame clones and is missing some. The sample lists 50,000 or so clones; approximately 90% were seen once. The specimen comprised CD4+ or CD8+ T cells sorted from blood, sampled in a trial of the OX40 agonist ivuxolimab. The TCR was taken from an adult with an advanced solid tumor such as melanoma, head and neck, liver or kidney cancer.

CDR3 in amino acids: CASSFPGGQNKLYF. Written as DNA, the CDR3 is TGTGCCAGCAGCTTTCCCGGGGGACAAAACAAGCTGTACTTC. This chain links TRBV7-9 with TRBJ2-7; perhaps D is TRBD1 or TRBD2 (6 bases each). The CDR3 loop spans 14 amino acids. The germline V gene has CDR1 SEHNR and CDR2 FQNEAQ (reference sequence). V dropped 3 bases and J dropped 12 bases, with 21 bases sitting between them.